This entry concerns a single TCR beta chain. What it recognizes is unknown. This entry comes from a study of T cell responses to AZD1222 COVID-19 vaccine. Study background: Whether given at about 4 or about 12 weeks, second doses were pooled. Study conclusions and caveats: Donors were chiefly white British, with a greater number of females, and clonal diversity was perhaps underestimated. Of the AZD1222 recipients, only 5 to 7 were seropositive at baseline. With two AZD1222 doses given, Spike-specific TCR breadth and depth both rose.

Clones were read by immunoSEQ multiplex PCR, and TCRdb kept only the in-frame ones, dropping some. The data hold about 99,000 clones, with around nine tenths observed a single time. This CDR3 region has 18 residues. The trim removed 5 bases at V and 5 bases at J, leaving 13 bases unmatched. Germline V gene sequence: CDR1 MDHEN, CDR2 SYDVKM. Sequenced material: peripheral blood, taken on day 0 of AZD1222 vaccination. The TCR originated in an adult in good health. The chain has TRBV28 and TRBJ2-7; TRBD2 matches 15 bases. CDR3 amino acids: CASSRGLAGGFAADEQYF. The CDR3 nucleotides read TGTGCCAGCAGTCGGGGACTAGCGGGAGGCTTCGCGGCCGACGAGCAGTACTTC.